This T cell receptor beta chain was identified in a study of blood T cell repertoires in COVID-19. Sequencing was performed with immunoSEQ multiplex PCR; in TCRdb, only in-frame clones are kept and a portion is missing. The sample shows about 230,000 clones, more than 80% of them seen only once. The germline gives CDR1 SQVTM, CDR2 ANQGSEA. Between the trimmed V and J ends, which lost 3 bases and 5 bases, there was a span of 11 bases. This CDR3 has 12 residues. The TCR sequence derives from a man aged 55 to 70 who had recovered from COVID-19. This chain connects TRBV29-1 to TRBJ2-7, with D possibly TRBD1 on 5 matching bases. The source material was PBMCs or T cells enriched from blood (not recorded which). CDR3 nucleotides: TGCAGCGTTGAGGGGCAGGGCAACGAGCAGTACTTC. Its translation is CSVEGQGNEQYF.